These 27 T cell receptor beta chains share one sample of origin, sequenced in a study of siplizumab effects on memory and regulatory T cells. Libraries were prepared by immunoSEQ multiplex PCR; TCRdb keeps only in-frame clonotypes and omits some of them. Among some 100,000 clones, more than 85% were seen once, and the ten largest hold under 3%. Sequencing was carried out using CD4+ T cells sorted from blood. These receptors were obtained from a human donor in good health. Some clones in this sample may be carry-over from other donors' samples.

The J gene is TRBJ2-7, the V gene TRBV21-1; TRBD2 reflects the table's D call only, with no check against the DNA. TRBV21-1 is labeled a pseudogene. The CDR3 is 15 residues long. CDR3 nucleotide sequence: TGTGCCAGCAGCAACGGACTGATCGACCGCTACGAGCAGTACTTC. Protein product: CASSNGLIDRYEQYF.

V is TRBV27 and J is TRBJ1-2; 9 bases match TRBD1. Germline CDR1 is MNHEY and CDR2 is SMNVEV (reference sequence). The junction had 13 bases not matched to a gene; V was cut back by 3 bases and J by 8 bases. CDR3 length equals 16 residues. The CDR3 sequence: CASSFIETGGLSGYTF. CDR3 bases: TGTGCCAGCAGTTTTATTGAGACAGGGGGACTTTCGGGCTACACCTTC.

About this clone itself: One junction end disagrees with the germline gene, perhaps due to a read error. As DNA, the CDR3 is TGCGCCAGCAGCTTGACGATTCAGACCCTCTCTGGAGACACCATATATTTT. It specifies CASSLTIQTLSGDTIYF. The chain couples TRBV5-1 to TRBJ1-3; the D is unclear. Per the germline V gene, CDR1 is SGHRS and CDR2 is YFSETQ. The CDR3 has 17 amino acids.

The V call is TRBV10-3, the J call TRBJ1-2; 7 bases match TRBD1. The V and J ends lost 0 bases and 4 bases, in that order; junction bases with no gene match: 8. Germline values: CDR1 ENHRY, CDR2 SYGVKD. The CDR3 has 16 residues. The CDR3 DNA sequence: TGTGCCATCAGTGAGTCAGGCGAACAGGGGAGCTATGGCTACACCTTC. This encodes CAISESGEQGSYGYTF.

This chain joins TRBV19 and TRBJ2-5; D gene ambiguous. Trimming pared 6 bases from V and 4 bases from J, leaving 12 bases between. Germline V lookup: CDR1 LNHDA, CDR2 SQIVND (reference sequence). The CDR3 consists of 13 residues. The CDR3 spells CASRALSSETQYF. DNA for the CDR3: TGTGCCAGTAGAGCACTAAGTTCAGAGACCCAGTACTTC. Based on the CDR3 plus reference TRBV19 and TRBJ2-5, the full variable domain is DGGITQSPKYLFRKEGQNVTLSCEQNLNHDAMYWYRQDPGQGLRLIYYSQIVNDFQKGDIAEGYSVSREKKESFPLTVTSAQKNPTAFYLCASRALSSETQYFGPGTRLLVL.

V gene TRBV11-2 combines with J gene TRBJ2-7, with 8 nucleotides matching TRBD1. With V trimmed by 8 bases and J by 2 bases, 11 bases remained unmatched. This CDR3 spans 15 amino acids. CDR1 and CDR2 (germline): SGHAT, FQNNGV. The CDR3 coding sequence is TGTGCCAGCGCCCAGGGACAGGCAAAAACCTACGAGCAGTACTTC. Translated: CASAQGQAKTYEQYF.

This chain connects TRBV5-4 to TRBJ2-1, with D tentatively TRBD2 (5 bases). CDR1 is SGHNT, CDR2 YYREEE, per germline (reference sequence). Deletions cut 4 bases from V and 6 bases from J, with 11 bases between. The CDR3 totals 13 residues. CDR3 residues: CASSPPRGNEQFF. CDR3 DNA sequence: TGTGCCAGCAGCCCACCACGGGGCAATGAGCAGTTCTTC.

CDR3 DNA: TGTGCCAGCAGCCTTCTAGTGGGCGGTGGAAACACCATATATTTT. It specifies CASSLLVGGGNTIYF. The rearrangement joins TRBV11-2 to TRBJ1-3, with unresolved D. V was shortened by 5 bases and J by 3 bases, with 14 bases between the two germline ends. Germline V CDR1 and CDR2: SGHAT, FQNNGV. This CDR3 contains 15 residues. The whole variable domain, filled in from reference TRBV11-2 and TRBJ1-3, reads EAGVAQSPRYKIIEKRQSVAFWCNPISGHATLYWYQQILGQGPKLLIQFQNNGVVDDSQLPKDRFSAERLKGVDSTLKIQPAKLEDSAVYLCASSLLVGGGNTIYFGEGSWLTVV.

This clone was observed a few times. One junction end does not reproduce the germline sequence, and a read error may be involved. V is TRBV10-3 and J is TRBJ1-1, with unresolved D. CDR3 length: 14 residues. The germline V gene has CDR1 ENHRY and CDR2 SYGVKD. For the CDR3, the DNA is TGTGCCATCAGTCAGTCCGGGCCGAACACTGAAGCTTTCTTT. Translation: CAISQSGPNTEAFF.

The chain recombines TRBV5-1 with TRBJ2-5, with D unresolved. The CDR3 length is 14 residues. The V and J ends lost 3 bases and 5 bases respectively, with 14 bases between them. CDR1 SGHRS and CDR2 YFSETQ come from the germline V gene. CDR3 loop: CASSSNVASETQYF. CDR3 sequence (DNA): TGCGCCAGCAGCTCAAACGTTGCTTCGGAGACCCAGTACTTC.

The rearrangement uses TRBV4-1 and TRBJ2-1; D remains ambiguous. Germline lookup yields CDR1 MGHRA and CDR2 YSYEKL. This CDR3 comprises 14 residues. V was trimmed by 4 bases and J by 6 bases, leaving 13 bases between them. The DNA for the CDR3 is TGCGCCAGCAGCCCAGAGAGAACCCGCAATGAGCAGTTCTTC. Translation gives CASSPERTRNEQFF.

The CDR3 reads CASSLVGSNTEAFF. CDR3 DNA: TGTGCCAGCAGCTTGGTAGGGAGTAACACTGAAGCTTTCTTT. The chain recombines TRBV5-4 with TRBJ1-1; D is undetermined. Between the trimmed V and J ends, which lost 0 bases and 2 bases, there was a span of 8 bases. Germline V gives CDR1 SGHNT, CDR2 YYREEE (reference sequence). The CDR3 spans 14 residues.

The rearrangement links TRBV7-9 to TRBJ2-6; 9 bases align to TRBD1. Germline trimming cut 1 base from V and 0 bases from J; bases unmatched to any gene: 7. Germline values: CDR1 SEHNR, CDR2 FQNEAQ (reference sequence). CDR3 length equals 19 residues. The CDR3 here is CASSLGVGQGNSGANVLTF. CDR3 nucleotide sequence: TGTGCCAGCAGCTTAGGGGTAGGACAGGGGAACTCTGGGGCCAACGTCCTGACTTTC.

The rearrangement joins TRBV6-6 to TRBJ1-2; 7 bases align to TRBD1. The CDR3 has 16 amino acids. In germline, CDR1 is MNHNY, CDR2 SVGAGI (reference sequence). The V gene end was trimmed by 2 bases and the J gene end by 1 base; junction bases not matched to a gene: 7. Here the CDR3 DNA reads TGTGCCAGCAGTTACATCGGGACAGCTCTTAACTATGGCTACACCTTC. Translated, it gives CASSYIGTALNYGYTF.

This chain uses TRBV6-5 with TRBJ2-1, with D possibly TRBD1 on 6 matching bases. Germline assignment: CDR1 MNHEY and CDR2 SVGAGI. V was cut by 10 bases and J by 1 base, with 11 bases left in between. CDR3 length: 13 residues. Written as DNA, the CDR3 is TGTGCCACCACACAGGGATCCTACAATGAGCAGTTCTTC. This sequence encodes CATTQGSYNEQFF.

This chain connects TRBV4-1 to TRBJ1-1; D may be TRBD1 (5 bases). Germline CDR1 and CDR2: MGHRA and YSYEKL. With 11 bases removed from V and 7 bases from J, the gap between germline ends came to 20 bases. This CDR3 has 13 residues. The CDR3 nucleotides read TGCGCCGCCGGGGGGGTGGAGGGGCTTGAAGCTTTCTTT. This sequence encodes CAAGGVEGLEAFF.

The genes are TRBV2 and TRBJ1-2; D might be TRBD1 (5 bases). The CDR3 is 13 amino acids. V lost 9 bases and J 5 bases, leaving 16 bases between the germline ends. Germline V gene lookup returns CDR1 SNHLY and CDR2 FYNNEI. CDR3: CASGAQGTYGYTF. The CDR3 DNA is TGTGCCAGTGGGGCCCAGGGAACATATGGCTACACCTTC. The full variable domain, its missing parts supplied by reference TRBV2 and TRBJ1-2, is EPEVTQTPSHQVTQMGQEVILRCVPISNHLYFYWYRQILGQKVEFLVSFYNNEISEKSEIFDDQFSVERPDGSNFTLKIRSTKLEDSAMYFCASGAQGTYGYTFGSGTRLTVV.

This clone was observed a few times. Other DNA sequences in the same sample also yield this CDR3. The chain couples TRBV5-1 to TRBJ2-5; D gene uncertain. Per germline, CDR1 SGHRS and CDR2 YFSETQ. Between the trimmed V and J ends, which lost 3 bases and 1 base, there was a span of 1 base. The CDR3 totals 11 residues. The CDR3 region is CASSSQETQYF. CDR3 bases: TGCGCCAGCAGCTCCCAAGAGACCCAGTACTTC.

This chain links TRBV18 with TRBJ1-3; TRBD1 might be the D (6 bases). This CDR3 has 15 amino acids. Germline loops: CDR1 KGHSH, CDR2 LQKENI. Trimming left V 3 bases short and J 6 bases short, with 15 bases between. CDR3 in amino acids: CASSPPSGTTNTIYF. The CDR3 DNA reads as TGTGCCAGCTCACCCCCCTCCGGGACAACAAACACCATATATTTT.

This clone is a singleton in its sample. V is TRBV18 and J is TRBJ1-2; maybe TRBD1 (5 bases). Germline CDR1 reads KGHSH; CDR2 reads LQKENI. CDR3 length: 13 amino acids. V was cut by 3 bases and J by 2 bases, with 7 bases left in between. In nucleotides, the CDR3 is TGTGCCAGCTCACCGGCAGGGAACTATGGCTACACCTTC. As protein: CASSPAGNYGYTF.

A word on this clone: Other DNA sequences in the sample encode the same CDR3. V is TRBV5-1 and J is TRBJ2-5; 7 nucleotides match TRBD1. The junction had 9 bases not matched to a gene; V was cut back by 3 bases and J by 4 bases. The CDR3 has 15 residues. The germline V gene has CDR1 SGHRS and CDR2 YFSETQ. CDR3 nucleotide sequence: TGCGCCAGCAGCTCCCGACAGGGCTCTGGAGAGACCCAGTACTTC. Encoded protein: CASSSRQGSGETQYF.

CDR3 loop: CASSPGTSYYEQYF. The DNA of the CDR3 is TGCGCCAGCAGCCCCGGGACTAGCTACTACGAGCAGTACTTC. V gene TRBV10-1 combines with J gene TRBJ2-7, with TRBD2 matching over 9 bases. Germline V gene lookup returns CDR1 WNHNN and CDR2 SYGVQD (reference sequence). This CDR3 is built from 14 residues. V was pared by 6 bases and J by 3 bases, with 6 bases of the junction left unmatched.

The chain combines TRBV18 with TRBJ2-7, with no clear D. Trimming left V 4 bases short and J 8 bases short, with 15 bases between. CDR1 KGHSH and CDR2 LQKENI come from the germline V gene. The CDR3 is made up of 13 amino acids. CDR3 region: CASSQDTFLKQYF. CDR3 sequence (DNA): TGTGCCAGCTCACAGGATACATTCCTTAAGCAGTACTTC. The variable domain in full, completed from reference TRBV18 and TRBJ2-7, reads NAGVMQNPRHLVRRRGQEARLRCSPMKGHSHVYWYRQLPEEGLKFMVYLQKENIIDESGMPKERFSAEFPKEGPSILRIQQVVRGDSAAYFCASSQDTFLKQYFGPGTRLTVT.

The rearrangement joins TRBV5-1 to TRBJ2-7; D gene ambiguous. The length of the CDR3 is 18 residues. Germline lookup yields CDR1 SGHRS and CDR2 YFSETQ. V was trimmed by 0 bases and J by 4 bases, leaving 23 bases between them. The CDR3, as DNA: TGCGCCAGCAGCTTGGGCTTGAATTCCAGCCCAACCCATTACGAGCAGTACTTC. Translated, it gives CASSLGLNSSPTHYEQYF.

The chain is built from TRBV5-4 and TRBJ2-1, with 7 positions matching TRBD1. The germline V gene encodes CDR1 SGHNT and CDR2 YYREEE (reference sequence). CDR3 length equals 13 residues. After removal of 5 bases from V and 8 bases from J, the junction contained 7 bases not matched to a gene. The CDR3 spells CASRTGFRDEQFF. CDR3 bases: TGTGCCAGCAGGACAGGGTTCAGGGATGAGCAGTTCTTC.

The rearrangement uses TRBV6-6 and TRBJ2-2; D may match TRBD1 or TRBD2 (5 bases each). The CDR3 spans 14 residues. The V and J ends lost 11 bases and 4 bases respectively, with 17 bases between them. From germline, CDR1 is MNHNY and CDR2 SVGAGI (reference sequence). This chain's CDR3 is CAGGQGWGTGELFF. The DNA of the CDR3 is TGTGCCGGAGGACAAGGTTGGGGCACCGGGGAGCTGTTTTTT.

The CDR3 nucleotides are TGTGCCGGGCACACTAGCGGGAGTGGTGAGCAGTTCTTC. As protein: CAGHTSGSGEQFF. The chain combines TRBV6-1 with TRBJ2-1, with 11 bases identical to TRBD2. Germline loops: CDR1 MNHNS, CDR2 SASEGT. V dropped 11 bases and J dropped 9; count of bases not matched to a gene: 9. CDR3 length: 13 amino acids.